This TCR beta chain came from a study of T cell repertoires in cytomegalovirus infection (dated by TCRdb to between 2019 and 2020). Notes on the research overall: Donor HLA type was relevant to the analysis, because carriage of CMV infection together with the matching HLA type was indicated by public TCR beta signatures. Overall study outcomes, separate from this receptor: Cumulative frequency of public TCR beta family members discriminated carriers of CMV infection plus the relevant HLA type in this cohort and an independent approximately 370-donor cohort. The ex vivo response was dominated by HLA-C-restricted CMV-specific TCR beta clonotypes, and the single most frequent clonotype in two of eight donors was supplied by these HLA-C-restricted clonotypes.

For this clonotype: Its antigen target is currently unknown. One junction end disagrees with the germline gene, perhaps due to a read error.

CDR1 SGHDT and CDR2 YYEEEE are derived from the germline V gene. Spanning cysteine to phenylalanine, the CDR3 consists of 14 amino acids. This entry keeps only the CDR3 DNA: 42 bases, framed from base 1. The instrument given in TCRdb is Illumina HiSeq 1500. The public reads were reprocessed in TCRdb via fastp at Q25 and MiXCR, keeping in-frame beta chains. Each CDR3 protein appears once, grouped with its most common genes and DNA. The sample records hundreds of thousands of distinct CDR3 sequences, more than 20% of which are singletons. Approximately 8.2% of the sample is taken by the ten largest. The rearrangement combines TRBV5-6 with TRBJ2-3, with no confidently assigned D gene. The sequencing input was CD8+ T cells from PBMCs. This TCR came from a human donor in good health (CMV status not recorded). Some clones in this sample may be carry-over from other donors' samples. The DNA sequence is as follows: TGTGCCGGCAGCTTGGGGTGGGCAACAGATACGCAGTATTTT. Translation gives CAGSLGWATDTQYF.